These 8 T cell receptor beta chains were all obtained from the same sample, sequenced in a study of T cell responses to AZD1222 COVID-19 vaccine. Repertoires were generated with immunoSEQ multiplex PCR, while TCRdb's copy carries only in-frame clones and drops some. The sample has some 180,000 clones, roughly 92% seen once. The sample in question was peripheral blood, obtained on day 0 of AZD1222 vaccination. These receptors came from an adult in good health.

The rearrangement joins TRBV7-9 to TRBJ1-4, with D perhaps TRBD1 (5 bases). The germline V gene has CDR1 SEHNR and CDR2 FQNEAQ (reference sequence). The CDR3 has 14 amino acids. The V gene lost 5 bases and the J gene lost 3 bases, with 10 bases spanning the gap. The CDR3 sequence: CASSEQVPNEKLFF. The CDR3 DNA sequence: TGTGCCAGCAGCGAACAGGTGCCTAATGAAAAACTGTTTTTT.

This sequence joins TRBV5-1 and TRBJ2-3; D might be TRBD2 (5 bases). Germline CDR1 and CDR2: SGHRS and YFSETQ. V shed 2 bases and J shed 4 bases, with 8 bases lying between them. The CDR3 is 13 amino acids. CDR3 in DNA: TGCGCCAGCAGCTTACGGGGAGCAGATACGCAGTATTTT. Its protein is CASSLRGADTQYF.

This sequence joins TRBV4-2 and TRBJ2-2, with 8 bases matching TRBD1. The CDR3 runs to 14 residues. CDR1 is LGHNA, CDR2 YNFKEQ, per germline. Trimming at V came to 5 bases and at J to 7 bases, leaving 6 bases not matched to a gene. The CDR3 DNA follows: TGTGCCAGCAGCTACTCGACAGGGGACGGGGAGCTGTTTTTT. Its translation is CASSYSTGDGELFF.

For the CDR3, the DNA is TGTGCCAGCAGCCGCGCTCAGGGTACAAGGTCACCCCTCCACTTT. This sequence encodes CASSRAQGTRSPLHF. The V call is TRBV3-1 (or the pseudogene TRBV3-2), the J call TRBJ1-6; a weak D match, TRBD1 (5 bases). Per the germline V gene, CDR1 is LGHDT and CDR2 is YNNKEL (reference sequence). Trimming took off 4 bases at V and 10 bases at J, with 17 bases between the two ends. CDR3 length: 15 residues.

This sequence joins TRBV3-1 (or the pseudogene TRBV3-2) and TRBJ2-2, with 8 bases lining up with TRBD1. Germline assignment: CDR1 LGHDT and CDR2 YNNKEL (reference sequence). V gave up 0 bases and J gave up 6 bases; unmatched junction bases: 24. CDR3 size: 22 residues. CDR3 bases: TGTGCCAGCAGCCAAGAGGTAGTTACATTCTCCGGGACAGGTTTTGTCCCCGGGGAGCTGTTTTTT. The encoded protein is CASSQEVVTFSGTGFVPGELFF.

The chain links TRBV4-2 to TRBJ2-5; perhaps TRBD2 as D (7 bases). Trimming took off 1 base at V and 1 base at J, with 16 bases between the two ends. Germline V CDR1 and CDR2: LGHNA, YNFKEQ. The CDR3 is 17 residues long. The CDR3 DNA is TGTGCCAGCAGCCAAGGGTCGGTGGGAGGGGGCCAAGAGACCCAGTACTTC. It is translated as CASSQGSVGGGQETQYF.

The rearrangement links TRBV7-8 to TRBJ2-2; D is undetermined. The CDR3 runs 15 residues. Deletions cut 3 bases from V and 0 bases from J, with 8 bases between. Per germline, CDR1 SGHVS and CDR2 FQNEAQ. The CDR3 coding sequence is TGTGCCAGCAGCTTGACCGCGGCGAACACCGGGGAGCTGTTTTTT. Translated, it gives CASSLTAANTGELFF.

The CDR3 DNA reads as TGTGCTAGTGGTTTAACCGCAGATACGCAGTATTTT. Its translation is CASGLTADTQYF. This sequence joins TRBV12-5 and TRBJ2-3; D is undetermined. V was cut by 3 bases and J by 4 bases, with 5 bases left in between. CDR3 length equals 12 residues. CDR1 is LGHNT, CDR2 FRNRAP, per germline.